Listed here are 12 T cell receptor beta chains from one sample, sequenced in a study of early T cells in non-severe SARS-CoV-2 infection. TCRdb ran MiXCR on the 5' RACE reads and lists one entry per CDR3 protein. The sample yields 95,000 to 120,000 distinct CDR3 sequences, about an eighth seen once. Sequencing was done on a sample of whole blood. These receptor sequences come from an adult who was a healthcare worker with PCR-confirmed SARS-CoV-2 infection or an uninfected control (not recorded which).

The chain is built from TRBV5-1 and TRBJ1-3; weak D call: TRBD1 (6 bases). V shed 3 bases and J shed 0 bases, with 10 bases lying between them. The CDR3 totals 15 residues. CDR1 is SGHRS, CDR2 YFSETQ, per germline. CDR3 bases: TGCGCCAGCAGCTCGGAGGGGGGCTCTGGAAACACCATATATTTT. It is translated as CASSSEGGSGNTIYF.

To note about this clonotype: This clone may be a read error of a much larger clone one base away. The V call is TRBV19, the J call TRBJ2-4; 9 nucleotides line up with TRBD1. V dropped 7 bases and J dropped 7; count of bases not matched to a gene: 8. The CDR3 sequence is 14 residues long. From germline, CDR1 is LNHDA and CDR2 SQIVND (reference sequence). DNA of the CDR3: TGTGCCAGTACCTGGGCGGGACAGGGTAACATTCAGTACTTC. Translating gives CASTWAGQGNIQYF. Drawing the rest from reference TRBV19 and TRBJ2-4, the complete variable domain is DGGITQSPKYLFRKEGQNVTLSCEQNLNHDAMYWYRQDPGQGLRLIYYSQIVNDFQKGDIAEGYSVSREKKESFPLTVTSAQKNPTAFYLCASTWAGQGNIQYFGAGTRLSVL.

The chain carries TRBV6-5 and TRBJ2-7; tentatively, D is TRBD2 (5 bases). Trimming removed 6 bases from V and 4 bases from J, with 13 bases in between. CDR1 is MNHEY, CDR2 SVGAGI, per germline. The CDR3 contains 13 residues. The CDR3 protein is CASRRGPSYEQYF. CDR3 bases: TGTGCCAGCAGACGAGGGCCGTCTTACGAGCAGTACTTC.

The V call is TRBV2, the J call TRBJ2-3; 7 nucleotides agree with TRBD2. V trimming: 6 bases; J trimming: 4 bases; junction bases outside the gene matches: 10. Germline CDR1 reads SNHLY; CDR2 reads FYNNEI. The CDR3 extends over 15 amino acids. CDR3 residues: CASSVRTSGADTQYF. Here the CDR3 DNA reads TGTGCCAGCAGCGTCCGGACTAGTGGGGCAGATACGCAGTATTTT.

This clonotype was picked up many times. The rearrangement links TRBV4-1 to TRBJ1-6; weak D call: TRBD1 (6 bases). This CDR3 is 16 amino acids long. Trimming took 0 bases from V and 6 from J, leaving 12 bases between them. Per germline, CDR1 MGHRA and CDR2 YSYEKL. The CDR3 reads CASSQEQGLLNSPLHF. For the CDR3, the DNA is TGCGCCAGCAGCCAAGAGCAGGGGTTACTTAATTCACCCCTCCACTTT.

This chain joins TRBV24-1 and TRBJ2-1; TRBD1 agrees at 8 bases. The V gene's germline CDR1 is KGHDR and CDR2 SFDVKD. Trimming at V came to 4 bases and at J to 5 bases, leaving 3 bases not matched to a gene. The CDR3 runs to 14 residues. For the CDR3, the DNA is TGTGCCACCAGTGAACCGACAGGGGACAATGAGCAGTTCTTC. Its protein product is CATSEPTGDNEQFF.

The chain couples TRBV20-1 to TRBJ2-5; 7 bases are a match to TRBD2. Germline values: CDR1 DFQATT, CDR2 SNEGSKA (reference sequence). This CDR3 comprises 14 residues. J gave up 1 base and V 3 bases, and 5 bases lay outside the gene matches. The CDR3 DNA reads as TGCAGTGCTAGTCCTCTAGCGGTCCAAGAGACCCAGTACTTC. Its translation is CSASPLAVQETQYF.

This clonotype was detected a few times. The V gene is TRBV13, the J gene TRBJ2-7, with unresolved D. V was shortened by 4 bases and J by 0 bases, with 10 bases between the two germline ends. Per germline, CDR1 PRHDT and CDR2 FYEKMQ (reference sequence). This CDR3 contains 14 residues. The CDR3 bases are TGTGCCAGCAGCTCGCGGATGGACTCCTACGAGCAGTACTTC. Translating gives CASSSRMDSYEQYF.

This clonotype came up a few times. V is TRBV3-1 and J is TRBJ2-7; D is undetermined. The CDR3 extends over 13 amino acids. Germline V gene lookup returns CDR1 LGHDT and CDR2 YNNKEL (reference sequence). V was clipped by 2 bases and J by 7 bases, with 12 bases between them. The CDR3 DNA is TGTGCCAGCAGCCAATGGCTTAATGCAGAGCAGTACTTC. It encodes CASSQWLNAEQYF.

V is TRBV12-3 or TRBV12-4 and J is TRBJ2-1; possible D gene TRBD2, 6 bases. V was cut by 7 bases and J by 0 bases, with 19 bases left in between. The CDR3 extends over 17 amino acids. Written as DNA, the CDR3 is TGTGCCAGCAACCCGTTTGCGGGGCCTTACTCCTACAATGAGCAGTTCTTC. Its translation: CASNPFAGPYSYNEQFF.

This clonotype has just a few counts. The chain joins TRBV19 to TRBJ2-2, with D perhaps TRBD1 (5 bases). The CDR3 sequence is 18 residues long. V lost 2 bases, J lost 4 bases, and 20 bases lay in between. Germline V CDR1 and CDR2: LNHDA, SQIVND (reference sequence). The CDR3 nucleotides are TGTGCCAGTAGTATACTACAGGTCAATCCAAGGGGCACCGGGGAGCTGTTTTTT. It codes for CASSILQVNPRGTGELFF. Based on the CDR3 plus reference TRBV19 and TRBJ2-2, the full variable domain is DGGITQSPKYLFRKEGQNVTLSCEQNLNHDAMYWYRQDPGQGLRLIYYSQIVNDFQKGDIAEGYSVSREKKESFPLTVTSAQKNPTAFYLCASSILQVNPRGTGELFFGEGSRLTVL.

This clonotype was counted at least ten times. V usage is TRBV7-2 and J usage is TRBJ2-7; D is perhaps TRBD1 or TRBD2 (6 bases each). The CDR3 is 15 residues long. The germline V gene encodes CDR1 SGHTA and CDR2 FQGNSA. V lost 5 bases and J lost 5, with 19 bases in between. The CDR3 spells CASSAPWGAGDEQYF. Here the CDR3 DNA reads TGTGCCAGCAGCGCCCCGTGGGGGGCGGGCGACGAGCAGTACTTC.